The clone carrying this T cell receptor (beta chain) was seen a handful of times. Its antigen remains unidentified. The source of the sample is a study of persistence of HIV-infected CD4 T cells. The wider study: Donors were ART-treated; their CMV- and Gag-responding CD4+ T cells were isolated.

Cells were stimulated with overlapping HIV-1 Gag 15-mer peptides. CD40L-negative CD69-negative CD45RO-high memory CD4+ T cells were sorted as populations depleted of antigen-responding cells. These HIV-1-infected adults initiated suppressive ART in chronic infection. PBMCs were depleted of CD8+ T cells before stimulation. The immunoSEQ assay was version 4, run in survey mode. Sequenced by immunoSEQ multiplex PCR; TCRdb stores in-frame clones only, minus some. The repertoire holds around 35,000 clones, with more than 75% as singletons. Germline V CDR1 and CDR2: MGHRA, YSYEKL. The CDR3 loop spans 12 amino acids. The germline V and J ends were trimmed by 5 bases and 0 bases, with 2 bases remaining between them. Findings of the study overall: TCRbeta richness was lower in CMV- and Gag-responding cells than in anti-CD3/anti-CD28-responding cells.

The specimen was cultured CD4+ T cells from PBMCs, collected from a patient who received antiretroviral therapy. The clonotype was recovered from an adult with HIV. The donor label of this sample is uncertain. V usage is TRBV4-1 and J usage is TRBJ1-3; no firm D call. CDR3: CASSFSGNTIYF. The CDR3 bases are TGCGCCAGCAGCTTCTCTGGAAACACCATATATTTT.